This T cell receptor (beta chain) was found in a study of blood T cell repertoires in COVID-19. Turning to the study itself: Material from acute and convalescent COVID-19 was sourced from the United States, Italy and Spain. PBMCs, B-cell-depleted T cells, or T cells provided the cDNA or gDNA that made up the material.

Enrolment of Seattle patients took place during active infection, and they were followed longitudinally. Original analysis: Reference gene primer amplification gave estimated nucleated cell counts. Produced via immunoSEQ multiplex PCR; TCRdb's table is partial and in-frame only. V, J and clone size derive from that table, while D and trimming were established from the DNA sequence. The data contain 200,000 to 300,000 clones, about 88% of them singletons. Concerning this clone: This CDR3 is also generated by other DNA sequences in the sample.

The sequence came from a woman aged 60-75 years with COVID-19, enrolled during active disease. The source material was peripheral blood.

CDR3 amino acids: CASSYAGEAFF. CDR3 DNA: TGTGCCAGCAGTTACGCGGGCGAAGCTTTCTTT. This chain joins TRBV6-5 and TRBJ1-1, with no clear D. The length of the CDR3 is 11 residues. Germline lookup yields CDR1 MNHEY and CDR2 SVGAGI. V lost 2 bases, J lost 8 bases, and 6 bases lay in between.